This T cell receptor (beta chain) was identified in a study of monozygotic twins with inflammatory bowel disease. General study points: Especially with disease activity, IBD patients had fewer clonotypes in common with others than healthy twins did.

This CDR3 contains 15 residues. Germline CDR1 and CDR2: SGHRS and YFSETQ. In regard to this clonotype: Antigen specificity is unknown.

Each TCR library consumed around 3,600 ng of total RNA. Incorporation of UMIs carrying a 6-nucleotide sample barcode was performed by template switching. TCRdb re-called the 5' RACE reads, yielding one record per CDR3 amino acid sequence without DNA. Recorded for this sample: fewer than 550,000 distinct CDR3 sequences. The clonotype was recovered from a human donor with ulcerative colitis or Crohn's disease, or a healthy co-twin of an affected twin (not recorded which). What was sequenced was blood. The chain is built from TRBV5-1 and TRBJ2-5; with no DNA, the TCRdb D assignment of TRBD1 cannot be verified. The CDR3 loop is CASSPIPGQEETQYF.